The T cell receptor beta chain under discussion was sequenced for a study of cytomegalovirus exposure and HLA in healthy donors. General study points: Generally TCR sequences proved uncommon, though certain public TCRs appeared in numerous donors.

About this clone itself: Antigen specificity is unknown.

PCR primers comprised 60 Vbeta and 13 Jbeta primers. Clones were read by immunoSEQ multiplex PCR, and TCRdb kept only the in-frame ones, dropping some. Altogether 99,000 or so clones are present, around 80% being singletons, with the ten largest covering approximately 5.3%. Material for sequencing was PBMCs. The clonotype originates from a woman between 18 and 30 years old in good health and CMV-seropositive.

Here the CDR3 reads CASRAGQDKYF. The CDR3 bases are TGTGCCAGCAGGGCGGGACAGGATAAGTACTTC. The V and J genes are TRBV2 and TRBJ2-5; 8 positions agree with TRBD1. This CDR3 has 11 residues. Germline values: CDR1 SNHLY, CDR2 FYNNEI. After removal of 6 bases from V and 12 bases from J, the junction contained 6 bases not matched to a gene.